The TCR beta chain under discussion was sequenced for a study of OX40 agonist ivuxolimab in advanced cancers. Regarding the complete study: Ivuxolimab, which targeted the costimulatory receptor OX40 (CD134), was an agonistic, fully human IgG2 monoclonal antibody. Peripheral TCRbeta sequencing aimed to test whether ivuxolimab altered TCR sequence diversity and caused clonal T-cell expansion. The paper describes the monotherapy dose-escalation part (N = 52 patients) of the phase I trial of ivuxolimab. Patients were allowed to have had prior anti-PD-1, anti-PD-L1 or anti-CTLA-4 therapy, and roughly two fifths of the dose-escalation patients had been treated with checkpoint inhibitors. Among the roughly 50 dose-escalation patients, some 20 had hepatocellular carcinoma, 15 or so melanoma, 9 renal cell carcinoma and 9 head and neck cancer. Intravenous ivuxolimab was administered to patients every 2 weeks at six dose levels: 0.01, 0.1, 0.3, 1.5, 3 and 10 mg/kg. Partial responses occurred in three dose-escalation patients: two with cutaneous melanoma and one with hepatocellular carcinoma. In the dose-escalation cohort, around four fifths of patients were male, and the mean age was roughly 60 years with a range of about 20 to 79. General study outcomes and caveats: At doses from 0.1 to 3.0 mg/kg, clonal expansion was seen in both CD4+ and CD8+ blood T cells between baseline and week 6. Antigen specificity was not determined for the clonally expanded peripheral T cells. In the 0.1-3.0 mg/kg groups, partial responders had among the lowest normalized peripheral clonal expansion, particularly in CD8+ T cells. On average, CD8+ T cells showed more expanded clones than CD4+ T cells after ivuxolimab. Low levels of normalized T-cell clonal expansion were also shown by some nonresponding patients.

The trial excluded patients who had a history of autoimmune disease or who were on systemic immunosuppression. Peripheral blood for TCR sequencing was collected from all dose cohorts at baseline, on cycle 4 day 1, and on cycle 7 day 1. Samples were obtained from an open-label, multicenter, first-in-human phase I dose-escalation trial of ivuxolimab. Adults with locally advanced or metastatic head and neck squamous cell, hepatocellular, melanoma or renal cell carcinoma were enrolled in the trial. CD4+ and CD8+ T cells were sorted separately from peripheral blood before TCR sequencing. Of note for this clone: Its antigen target is currently unknown. Base quality data are lacking; no much larger clone is found one base away.

Genomic DNA was extracted from sorted cells for sequencing of the TCRbeta CDR3 region. The immunoSEQ Assay was used for sequencing of TCRbeta CDR3 regions. The table was pulled from immuneACCESS by TCRdb, which kept in-frame rearrangements only. Such tables lose some clones; where checked, under half of the loss comes from unresolved V genes, and the rest has no known cause. This sample holds 35,000 to 55,000 clones; 80% were observed only once. Jointly, the top ten make up more than 9% of the sample. V loses 6 bases at its end and J loses 11 bases; junction bases beyond the gene matches: 6. The CDR3, cysteine through phenylalanine, is 13 amino acids long. Kept here is only the CDR3 DNA, which spans 39 bases and is read in frame from base 1. Sequences MDHEN (CDR1) and SYDVKM (CDR2) are obtained from the germline V gene.

The rearrangement joined TRBV28 to TRBJ2-3, with 12 middle bases fitting TRBD2. This sample comprised CD4+ or CD8+ T cells sorted from blood, obtained in a trial of the OX40 agonist ivuxolimab. The sequence was collected from an adult with an advanced solid tumor such as melanoma, head and neck, liver or kidney cancer. Here is the DNA: TGTGCCAGCAGACTAGCGGGGGGTTCGAAGCAGTATTTT. Translated, this gives CASRLAGGSKQYF.